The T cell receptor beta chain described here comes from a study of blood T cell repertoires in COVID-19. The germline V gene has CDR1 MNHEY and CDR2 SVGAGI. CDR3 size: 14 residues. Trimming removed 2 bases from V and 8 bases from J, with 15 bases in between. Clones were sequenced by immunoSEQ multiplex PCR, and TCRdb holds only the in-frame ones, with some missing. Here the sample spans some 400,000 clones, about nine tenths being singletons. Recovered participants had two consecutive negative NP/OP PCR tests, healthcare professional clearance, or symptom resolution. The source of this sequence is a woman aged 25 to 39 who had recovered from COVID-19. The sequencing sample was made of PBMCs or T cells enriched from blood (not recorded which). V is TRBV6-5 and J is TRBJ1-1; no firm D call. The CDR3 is CASSYNGWSGEAFF. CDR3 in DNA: TGTGCCAGCAGTTACAATGGCTGGAGCGGAGAAGCTTTCTTT.